Listed here is a single T cell receptor beta chain. Its antigen is not known. These data originate in a study of T-cell memory formation after mild COVID-19. Turning to the study itself: For the most part, TCR clusters were specific to one donor.

The CDR3 covers 14 residues. Germline V CDR1 and CDR2: MNHEY, SVGEGT. Trimming removed 6 bases at V and 8 bases at J, with 19 bases between. TCR alpha and TCR beta cDNA libraries carrying sample barcodes and UMIs came from 5'RACE with constant-segment primers. TCRdb reanalysed the 5' RACE reads using MiXCR and keeps one entry per CDR3 protein. The repertoire consists of roughly 580,000 distinct CDR3 sequences, with more than 15% occurring once and the leading ten covering 9.5% to 15%. Study-level findings and limits: Some clones that responded turned up in pre-infection memory, which suggests that cross-reactive memory joined in. Clones which contracted sat mainly in CM and EM if CD4+, and in EMRA if CD8+.

This receptor was identified in an adult woman who had mild COVID-19 (a few samples of this study predate the infection). Cell type and time point are not known. V and J are TRBV6-2 or TRBV6-3 and TRBJ1-1; no firm D call. Sequenced sample: PBMCs or a T cell subset sorted from them (not recorded which). CDR3 DNA: TGTGCCAGCAGAAGACCGGGGTCACTTTTAGAAGCTTTCTTT. Its translation is CASRRPGSLLEAFF.